The rows below give T cell receptor beta chains drawn from one sample of a study of naive and memory T cell subsets. TCRdb reprocessed the UMI-ligation and nested PCR reads via MiXCR and lists one record per CDR3 protein. The sample records 30,000 to 35,000 distinct CDR3 sequences, about 6.2% being singletons. This sample comprised skin, obtained from a tuberculin skin test site. These receptors came from an adult in good health. Both conserved end residues are part of each CDR3. A D gene is named only where the DNA matches it firmly. Size is stated as once, few, many or a size class.

v_gene: TRBV19; abundance: many; j_gene: TRBJ2-7; d_gene: .; CDR3aa: CASSPLGLETSEQYF; CDR3nt: TGTGCCAGTAGTCCCCTGGGGTTAGAAACGTCCGAGCAGTACTTC
v_gene: TRBV11-2; abundance: many; j_gene: TRBJ2-6; d_gene: .; CDR3aa: CASTPLSGANVLTF; CDR3nt: TGTGCCAGCACCCCTTTAAGTGGGGCCAACGTCCTGACTTTC
v_gene: TRBV2; abundance: many; j_gene: TRBJ2-7; d_gene: .; CDR3aa: CASGPEPYEQYF; CDR3nt: TGTGCCAGCGGGCCAGAACCTTACGAGCAGTACTTC
v_gene: TRBV3-1; abundance: many; j_gene: TRBJ2-1; d_gene: .; CDR3aa: CASSQKGYNEQFF; CDR3nt: TGTGCCAGCAGCCAAAAGGGCTACAATGAGCAGTTCTTC
v_gene: TRBV7-6; abundance: many; j_gene: TRBJ2-1; d_gene: .; CDR3aa: CASSPGSYTPNEQFF; CDR3nt: TGTGCCAGCAGCCCGGGTTCATACACGCCCAACGAGCAGTTCTTC
v_gene: TRBV5-1; abundance: few; j_gene: TRBJ1-1; d_gene: .; CDR3aa: CASRPGTGLARNTEAFF; CDR3nt: TGCGCCAGCAGACCAGGCACAGGCCTTGCAAGGAACACTGAAGCTTTCTTT
v_gene: TRBV6-2/TRBV6-3; abundance: many; j_gene: TRBJ2-3; d_gene: .; CDR3aa: CAGPGKTDTQYF; CDR3nt: TGTGCCGGTCCAGGCAAAACAGATACGCAGTATTTT
v_gene: TRBV10-1; abundance: many; j_gene: TRBJ2-3; d_gene: .; CDR3aa: CASSESEGYRADTQYF; CDR3nt: TGCGCCAGCAGTGAAAGCGAAGGGTATCGGGCAGATACGCAGTATTTT
v_gene: TRBV5-5; abundance: many; j_gene: TRBJ2-7; d_gene: .; CDR3aa: CVSSTHGTSEQYF; CDR3nt: TGTGTCAGCAGCACTCACGGTACATCCGAGCAGTACTTC
v_gene: TRBV24-1; abundance: few; j_gene: TRBJ2-3; d_gene: TRBD2; CDR3aa: CATSDGATSGDTDTQYF; CDR3nt: TGTGCCACCAGTGATGGGGCGACTAGCGGGGACACAGATACGCAGTATTTT
v_gene: TRBV7-9; abundance: few; j_gene: TRBJ2-5; d_gene: .; CDR3aa: CASSLASRGLYQETQYF; CDR3nt: TGTGCCAGCAGCTTAGCCAGTCGAGGGCTGTACCAAGAGACCCAGTACTTC
v_gene: TRBV5-1; abundance: many; j_gene: TRBJ1-1; d_gene: .; CDR3aa: CASSLDGGRNTEAFF; CDR3nt: TGCGCCAGCAGCTTGGATGGGGGTCGGAACACTGAAGCTTTCTTT
v_gene: TRBV12-5; abundance: many; j_gene: TRBJ1-4; d_gene: .; CDR3aa: CASAPPGRTNEKLFF; CDR3nt: TGTGCTAGTGCCCCCCCGGGGAGGACTAATGAAAAACTGTTTTTT